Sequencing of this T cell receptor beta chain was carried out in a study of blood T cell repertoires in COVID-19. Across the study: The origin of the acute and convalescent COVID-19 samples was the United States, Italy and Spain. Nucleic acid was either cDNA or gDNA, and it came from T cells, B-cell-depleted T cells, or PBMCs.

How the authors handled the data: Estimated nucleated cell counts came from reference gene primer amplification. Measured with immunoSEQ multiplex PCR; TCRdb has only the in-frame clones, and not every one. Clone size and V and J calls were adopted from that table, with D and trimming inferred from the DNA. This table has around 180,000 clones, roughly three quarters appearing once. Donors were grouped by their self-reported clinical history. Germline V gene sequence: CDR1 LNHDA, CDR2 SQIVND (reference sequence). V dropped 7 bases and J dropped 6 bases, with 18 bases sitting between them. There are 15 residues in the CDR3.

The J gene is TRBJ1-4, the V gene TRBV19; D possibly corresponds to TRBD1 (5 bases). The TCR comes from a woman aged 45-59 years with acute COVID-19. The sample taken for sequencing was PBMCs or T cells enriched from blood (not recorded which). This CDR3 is CASNSGGLEDEKLFF. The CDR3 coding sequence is TGTGCCAGTAACTCGGGGGGACTAGAAGATGAAAAACTGTTTTTT.